The TCR beta chain under discussion was sequenced for a study of shared clonotypes between healthy human individuals. The study's findings and limits: Clonotypes which were not shared had lower generation probabilities than clonotypes that all four donors shared.

As regards this clone: Its antigen is not identified.

V shed 0 bases and J shed 7 bases, with 10 bases lying between them. CDR3 length: 14 residues. Germline values: CDR1 LGHNA, CDR2 YNFKEQ. Assay used: immunoSEQ multiplex PCR; TCRdb lists only in-frame clones, some missing. This table holds some 1.4 million clones, around 95% found once. J is TRBJ2-4 and V is TRBV4-2; D gene ambiguous. Source material: naive CD4+ T cells sorted from blood. Subset meaning: CD45RA+ positively selected. The receptor was isolated from a man aged 25 to 45 in good health. CDR3 coding DNA: TGTGCCAGCAGCCAAGACGAGGTACGGAACATTCAGTACTTC. It encodes CASSQDEVRNIQYF.